The clone carrying this TCR beta chain has a handful of counts. In the same sample, other DNA sequences code for this CDR3. Per germline, CDR1 SGDLS and CDR2 YYNGEE. CDR3 length: 14 amino acids. V was trimmed by 0 bases and J by 6 bases, leaving 9 bases between them. Some clones are missing from TCRdb's copy, which holds only in-frame ones; the method was immunoSEQ multiplex PCR. The sample gives some 130,000 clones, around nine tenths of which show up once; roughly 2.7% is in the top ten. The data were taken from a study of control samples from healthy donors and cancer patients. Specimen: blood. V usage is TRBV9 and J usage is TRBJ2-2; D might be TRBD1 or TRBD2, each matching 5 bases. The clonotype comes from a man between 18 and 35 years old in good health. The CDR3 protein is CASSVDWGPGELFF. The CDR3 DNA reads TGTGCCAGCAGCGTAGATTGGGGACCCGGGGAGCTGTTTTTT.